The 22 T cell receptor beta chains below all came from one sample that was sequenced in a study of blood T cell repertoires in COVID-19. Using immunoSEQ multiplex PCR, the repertoire was profiled, and TCRdb retains in-frame clones only, with some absent. The profile covers roughly 200,000 clones, with just under 90% appearing a single time and over 1% taken by the ten largest. The sequenced material came from PBMCs or T cells enriched from blood (not recorded which). The receptor set was obtained from a man between 25 and 39 years old who had recovered from COVID-19.

The chain recombines TRBV3-1 (or the pseudogene TRBV3-2) with TRBJ1-6; 10 nucleotides agree with TRBD1. Germline values: CDR1 LGHDT, CDR2 YNNKEL (reference sequence). The CDR3 is 15 residues long. The junction had 5 bases not matched to a gene; V was cut back by 5 bases and J by 7 bases. The CDR3 DNA follows: TGTGCCAGCAGCTACCCGGGACAGGGGAATTCACCCCTCCACTTT. The encoded protein is CASSYPGQGNSPLHF.

The chain's CDR3 is CASSQVLSGGTFYEQYF. Here the CDR3 DNA reads TGCGCCAGCAGCCAAGTTCTTAGCGGGGGGACTTTCTACGAGCAGTACTTC. J is TRBJ2-7 and V is TRBV4-3; TRBD2 matches at 10 bases. The CDR3 runs to 17 residues. Looked up from germline, CDR1 is LGHNA and CDR2 is YSLEER. The J segment lost 3 bases and the V segment lost 1 base, leaving 9 bases of the junction unmatched.

This chain connects TRBV29-1 to TRBJ2-5; 9 nucleotides agree with TRBD2. V lost 4 bases and J lost 1; bases outside the gene matches: 4. The CDR3 loop spans 14 amino acids. The germline gives CDR1 SQVTM, CDR2 ANQGSEA. The CDR3 region is CSVGVTSGQETQYF. For the CDR3, the DNA is TGCAGCGTTGGCGTGACTAGCGGCCAAGAGACCCAGTACTTC. Using reference TRBV29-1 and TRBJ2-5 for the parts outside the CDR3, the full variable domain is SAVISQKPSRDICQRGTSLTIQCQVDSQVTMMFWYRQQPGQSLTLIATANQGSEATYESGFVIDKFPISRPNLTFSTLTVSNMSPEDSSIYLCSVGVTSGQETQYFGPGTRLLVL.

The chain is built from TRBV7-9 and TRBJ2-7, with TRBD2 identical over 13 bases. There are 17 residues in the CDR3. J gave up 0 bases and V 5 bases, and 7 bases lay outside the gene matches. Germline loops: CDR1 SEHNR, CDR2 FQNEAQ (reference sequence). As DNA, the CDR3 is TGTGCCAGCAGCGACCGGACTAGCGGGAGCCCCTCCTACGAGCAGTACTTC. Translating gives CASSDRTSGSPSYEQYF. Variable domain in full (rest from reference TRBV7-9 and TRBJ2-7): DTGVSQNPRHKITKRGQNVTFRCDPISEHNRLYWYRQTLGQGPEFLTYFQNEAQLEKSRLLSDRFSAERPKGSFSTLEIQRTEQGDSAMYLCASSDRTSGSPSYEQYFGPGTRLTVT.

This chain uses TRBV11-2 with TRBJ2-7; 12 nucleotides line up with TRBD2. V lost 6 bases, J lost 3 bases, and 12 bases stayed unmatched. Germline CDR1 SGHAT, CDR2 FQNNGV. This CDR3 has 17 amino acids. The CDR3 DNA reads as TGTGCCAGCAGGCGCCCGGGACTAGCGGGCATTCACTACGAGCAGTACTTC. Translated: CASRRPGLAGIHYEQYF.

The rearrangement links TRBV30 to TRBJ1-4; 9 bases align to TRBD1. Germline V lookup: CDR1 GTSNPN, CDR2 SVGIG (reference sequence). The CDR3 is made up of 17 amino acids. CDR3 sequence: CAPKRIRTGESCEKLFF. CDR3 DNA: TGTGCGCCTAAACGGATTAGGACAGGGGAGAGTTGTGAAAAACTGTTTTTT.

The chain combines TRBV7-6 with TRBJ2-5; possible D gene TRBD2, 6 bases. Deletions cut 1 base from V and 5 bases from J, with 20 bases between. CDR3 size: 17 residues. Germline-derived CDR1 and CDR2 are SGHVS and FNYEAQ. CDR3 amino acids: CASSLGGLPGGFETQYF. The CDR3, as DNA: TGTGCCAGCAGCTTAGGGGGACTCCCCGGCGGTTTTGAGACCCAGTACTTC.

V is TRBV28 and J is TRBJ2-5; a weak D match, TRBD2 (5 bases). This CDR3 comprises 17 residues. Germline CDR1 MDHEN, CDR2 SYDVKM. V lost 3 bases, J lost 2 bases, and 19 bases lay in between. The CDR3 DNA reads as TGTGCCAGCAGTTTTGGTCTAGATAAGGAGGATCAAGAGACCCAGTACTTC. This codes for CASSFGLDKEDQETQYF.

V usage is TRBV9 and J usage is TRBJ2-7; 7 bases map to TRBD2. CDR3 length: 16 amino acids. In germline, CDR1 is SGDLS, CDR2 YYNGEE. V was clipped by 0 bases and J by 0 bases; unmatched bases: 6. The CDR3 here is CASSVGVWGGSYEQYF. The CDR3 nucleotides are TGTGCCAGCAGCGTAGGTGTCTGGGGGGGCTCCTACGAGCAGTACTTC.

The chain combines TRBV10-3 with TRBJ1-2; TRBD1 agrees at 11 bases. The junction had 1 base not matched to a gene; V was cut back by 4 bases and J by 3 bases. CDR1 is ENHRY, CDR2 SYGVKD, per germline. This CDR3 spans 14 amino acids. The CDR3 nucleotides read TGTGCCATCAGTGGGGACAGGGGGGACTATGGCTACACCTTC. It yields the protein CAISGDRGDYGYTF.

The chain has TRBV5-4 and TRBJ2-3, with D unresolved. CDR3 length equals 14 residues. Germline V CDR1 and CDR2: SGHNT, YYREEE (reference sequence). With 0 bases removed from V and 2 bases from J, the gap between germline ends came to 7 bases. CDR3 sequence (DNA): TGTGCCAGCAGCTTGGGCGGATTCACAGATACGCAGTATTTT. Its translation is CASSLGGFTDTQYF.

The gene calls are TRBV20-1 and TRBJ1-2; 7 bases are shared with TRBD1. This CDR3 comprises 11 residues. Trimming cost V 6 bases and J 5 bases; bases outside gene matches: 3. CDR1 DFQATT and CDR2 SNEGSKA come from the germline V gene (reference sequence). CDR3 sequence reads: CSAPGGYGYTF. CDR3 nucleotides: TGCAGTGCCCCAGGGGGATATGGCTACACCTTC.

The chain combines TRBV9 with TRBJ1-6, with D possibly being TRBD1 (5 bases). In germline, CDR1 is SGDLS, CDR2 YYNGEE. V shed 4 bases and J shed 7 bases, with 24 bases lying between them. The CDR3 has 18 amino acids. The CDR3 DNA is TGTGCCAGCAGCCGGACCCTTACTTTGACAGTCAACAATTCACCCCTCCACTTT. It encodes CASSRTLTLTVNNSPLHF.

CDR3: CASSAPYRGSQPQHF. In DNA, the CDR3 is TGTGCCAGTAGTGCCCCCTACAGGGGATCTCAGCCCCAGCATTTT. The chain links TRBV19 to TRBJ1-5, with 7 nucleotides matching TRBD1. The J segment lost 6 bases and the V segment lost 5 bases, leaving 10 bases of the junction unmatched. Germline-derived CDR1 and CDR2 are LNHDA and SQIVND (reference sequence). The CDR3 runs to 15 residues.

This rearrangement joins TRBV9 to TRBJ1-5; tentative D call: TRBD1 (6 bases). Trimming removed 0 bases from V and 3 bases from J, with 10 bases in between. This CDR3 has 15 amino acids. Germline CDR1 SGDLS, CDR2 YYNGEE. CDR3 nucleotides: TGTGCCAGCAGCGTAGGGGGGGGGCCCAATCAGCCCCAGCATTTT. It is translated as CASSVGGGPNQPQHF.

The rearrangement uses TRBV4-3 and TRBJ1-1; 10 nucleotides align to TRBD1. CDR3 size: 17 residues. Looked up from germline, CDR1 is LGHNA and CDR2 is YSLEER. The ends lost 0 bases at V and 0 bases at J; junction bases unmatched: 4. CDR3 sequence: CASSQDLGQGMNTEAFF. The CDR3 DNA is TGCGCCAGCAGCCAAGATCTGGGACAGGGGATGAACACTGAAGCTTTCTTT.

The V gene is TRBV30, the J gene TRBJ1-2, with no clear D. Germline V CDR1 and CDR2: GTSNPN, SVGIG (reference sequence). V lost 5 bases and J lost 2, with 9 bases in between. CDR3 length: 12 residues. The CDR3 DNA reads as TGTGCCTGGTCAGAGGGCAACTATGGCTACACCTTC. Its protein is CAWSEGNYGYTF. The whole variable domain, remainder taken from reference TRBV30 and TRBJ1-2, is SQTIHQWPATLVQPVGSPLSLECTVEGTSNPNLYWYRQAAGRGLQLLFYSVGIGQISSEVPQNLSASRPQDRQFILSSKKLLLSDSGFYLCAWSEGNYGYTFGSGTRLTVV.

This rearrangement joins TRBV27 to TRBJ2-5; 7 bases match TRBD1. The CDR3 runs 16 residues. Per germline, CDR1 MNHEY and CDR2 SMNVEV (reference sequence). The trim removed 5 bases at V and 4 bases at J, leaving 13 bases unmatched. CDR3 in amino acids: CASSQQTGSHVETQYF. The DNA of the CDR3 is TGTGCCAGCAGTCAACAGACAGGGTCTCATGTAGAGACCCAGTACTTC.

V gene TRBV24-1 combines with J gene TRBJ1-2; no clear D gene. With 6 bases removed from V and 8 bases from J, the gap between germline ends came to 18 bases. Germline V lookup: CDR1 KGHDR, CDR2 SFDVKD. The CDR3 spans 14 residues. The CDR3 spells CATSINPLAGGYTF. The CDR3 DNA follows: TGTGCCACCAGTATAAACCCCCTGGCGGGGGGCTACACCTTC.

The chain couples TRBV18 to TRBJ1-3, with D possibly TRBD1 on 6 matching bases. This CDR3 is built from 15 residues. The germline V gene encodes CDR1 KGHSH and CDR2 LQKENI. The V and J ends lost 5 bases and 0 bases respectively, with 11 bases between them. The CDR3, as DNA: TGTGCCAGCTCATTACAGGGCAGCTCTGGAAACACCATATATTTT. This gives the protein CASSLQGSSGNTIYF.

This chain connects TRBV12-2 to TRBJ1-1. TRBV12-2 is deemed a pseudogene. This CDR3 has 11 amino acids. For the CDR3, the DNA is TGTGCAAGTTGTACAAGCCCGGGGGCTTTCTTT. Its translation is CASCTSPGAFF.

This chain joins TRBV7-2 and TRBJ2-3; D may be TRBD2 (7 bases). Looked up from germline, CDR1 is SGHTA and CDR2 is FQGNSA. The V gene lost 4 bases and the J gene lost 2 bases, with 19 bases spanning the gap. The CDR3 covers 17 residues. CDR3 residues: CASSSSWGRGDTDTQYF. The CDR3 bases are TGTGCCAGCAGCTCCTCTTGGGGGAGGGGGGACACAGATACGCAGTATTTT.